This T cell receptor beta chain was identified in a study of shared clonotypes between healthy human individuals. The CDR3 extends over 15 amino acids. CDR1 and CDR2 from the germline V gene are LGHNA and YSLEER. The V end was cut by 0 bases, the J end by 4 bases, with 12 bases between. CD45RO-negative CD8 cells positively selected for CCR7 made up the naive population, which excluded terminally differentiated effector memory CD45RA+ cells. The assay was immunoSEQ multiplex PCR, and TCRdb's table has in-frame clones only and misses some. The sample has about 2 million clones, approximately 94% seen once.

The gene calls are TRBV4-3 and TRBJ1-2; unclear D gene. The sequence was collected from a young man in good health. Sequenced input: naive CD8+ T cells sorted from blood. The CDR3 sequence: CASSQDHSGLYGYTF. CDR3 nucleotides: TGCGCCAGCAGCCAAGATCATAGCGGCCTCTATGGCTACACCTTC.